The sample holds a few counts of the clone carrying this TCR beta chain. Its specificity is not known. It was 5'RACE with constant-segment primers that produced the TCR alpha and TCR beta cDNA libraries, which carried sample barcodes and UMIs. One entry per CDR3 protein results from TCRdb running MiXCR on the 5' RACE reads. The sample has fewer than 650,000 distinct CDR3 sequences; roughly a sixth are singletons. These data originate in a study of T-cell memory formation after mild COVID-19. Whole-study findings and limits: Clones which contracted sat mainly in CM and EM if CD4+, and in EMRA if CD8+. Pre-infection memory already had some responding clones, implying cross-reactive memory joined. Contracting clones from day 15 to 85 showed balanced CD4/CD8; later expanders favored CD4+.

Material: PBMCs or a T cell subset sorted from them (not recorded which). This clonotype was sampled from an adult woman who had mild COVID-19 (a few samples of this study predate the infection). Cell type and time point are not known.

CDR3 DNA: TGTGCCAGCAGTCCGAGAGGTGTTGCCCCGGACAGGGGGCGCAGCTCTGTTTCGTACGAGCAGTACTTC. Protein sequence: CASSPRGVAPDRGRSSVSYEQYF. The chain combines TRBV25-1 with TRBJ2-7; 11 bases are a match to TRBD1. This CDR3 is 23 amino acids long. The V gene end was trimmed by 5 bases and the J gene end by 4 bases; junction bases not matched to a gene: 31. CDR1 and CDR2 (germline): MGHDK, SYGVNS.